This T cell receptor (beta chain) is drawn from a study of blood T cells in healthy people across ages (dated by TCRdb to the mid-2010s). Regarding the research as a whole: In model experiments, template switching captured roughly one uniquely barcoded TCR beta cDNA molecule for every two T cells. The study analyzed two additional independent replicas of 1 million unique cDNA reads from the same blood draw for two donors, one aged 18 to 30 and one aged 80 or older. The study measured age-related changes in TCR beta repertoire diversity using deep sequencing normalized with unique cDNA molecular identifiers. Four age groups were formed from the donors: young (average approximately 15 years), middle-aged (approximately 39), aged (62) and long-lived (less than 85). To avoid experimental bias, donors of different ages were randomly spread across the sequencing lanes. Overall study results and their limits: Compared with the aged group, the long-lived group had more naive CD4+ T cells, fewer expanded clones and increased TCR diversity, a pattern suggesting age selection. The CMV infection status of donors was not known, potentially confounding age-related changes in expanded clonotypes. Observed TCR beta diversity correlated strongly with the percentage of naive T cells measured by flow cytometry. Total diversity estimates from one million sequenced T cells were considered lower bounds and underestimates. Observed TCR beta diversity per million T cells fell roughly linearly with age, and a significant reduction was already apparent by age around 40. Because profiling used bulk unsorted PBMCs, naive and antigen-experienced compartments could not be compared conclusively.

Systemically healthy Caucasian individuals from Russia, 35 to 50 in total and aged about 6 to 95 years, were included as donors. Roughly 10 milliliters of peripheral blood were drawn from each donor into EDTA-treated Vacutainer tubes. PBMCs were isolated by Ficoll-Paque density-gradient centrifugation, with at least 6.5 million obtained per sample. Total RNA was extracted from PBMCs with Trizol reagent, with at least 6 micrograms obtained per sample. Naive CD45RAhigh/CD27high T cell percentages were measured by flow cytometry on a PBMC aliquot from every donor. The CDR3 measures 12 amino acids from cysteine to phenylalanine. The kept DNA is CDR3 alone, 36 bases in frame from the first base. The CDR1 and CDR2 encoded by the germline V gene are SQVTM and ANQGSEA. Receptor amplification or capture employed 5' RACE. Sequenced on an Illumina HiSeq 2500. The second PCR ran for roughly 7 to 12 cycles and used a J-beta primer mix along with a sample-barcoded 5' primer. A unique molecular identifier was introduced onto each TCR beta cDNA molecule by a template-switch 5' adaptor carrying 12 random nucleotides. Each sample yielded at least 2.5 million CDR3-containing paired-end reads. First-strand cDNA synthesis was performed from all RNA using the Mint cDNA synthesis kit, with priming by a TRBC-specific oligonucleotide. After uracil-DNA glycosylase treatment, a first 18-cycle PCR used universal primers M1SS and BC2_uni_R on all cDNA. In the original analysis: Each sample was normalized by randomly selecting 1 million high-quality reads, each carrying a distinct molecular identifier. Reads with shared molecular identifiers were discarded instead of being binned into consensus sequences. CDR3 identification, clonotype clustering and error correction used MiTCR with a Q25 quality threshold and the strictest error-elimination algorithm. Lower-bound total TCR beta diversity was estimated with a nonparametric unseen species model using Euler transformation. Using fastp at Q25 and MiXCR, TCRdb reprocessed the public reads and kept productive beta chains. Entries are consolidated by CDR3 protein sequence, retaining the most common genes and DNA. These V and J calls originate from TCRdb's pipeline instead of the authors' own analysis. The table for this sample lists under 800,000 distinct CDR3 sequences; around a fifth of them were counted only once. The top ten clones comprise 3% to 4% of the sample.

This clonotype appeared a few times. The target of this receptor is not known. Compared with germline, one end of the junction differs, possibly owing to a read error. Material: blood. Here the chain combines TRBV29-1 and TRBJ1-1; perhaps TRBD1 is the D gene, with 5 bases matching. The TCR comes from a man in his 70s in good health. The CDR3 is CSVEGAAVEAFF. At the DNA level, the sequence is TGCAGCGTGGAAGGGGCTGCAGTTGAAGCTTTCTTT.